This T cell receptor beta chain emerged from a study of cytomegalovirus exposure and HLA in healthy donors. Study conclusions and caveats: In a later analysis, a genetic analysis reported fewer productive-TCR N-insertions in an Asian-associated ancestry cluster than the cohort average. Most CMV-associated TCR beta chains were later found to appear HLA-restricted.

V shed 1 base and J 6 bases; nucleotides not matched to a gene: 6. CDR3 length equals 15 residues. Germline V gene data show CDR1 as LNHDA and CDR2 as SQIVND (reference sequence). The primer mix had 60 Vbeta and 13 Jbeta primers. Clones were read by immunoSEQ multiplex PCR, and TCRdb kept only the in-frame ones, dropping some. The sample holds over 150,000 clones, less than 85% seen once. Comment on this clone: Its target is unknown.

This chain connects TRBV19 to TRBJ1-1; 9 positions agree with TRBD1. The sequencing input was PBMCs. This TCR came from a girl aged 5-17 years in good health and CMV-seropositive. The CDR3 DNA reads as TGTGCCAGTAGTATAGTCCGGGACAGGGCCGCTGAAGCTTTCTTT. Its translation is CASSIVRDRAAEAFF.